The source of this T cell receptor beta chain is a study of T cell repertoires in cytomegalovirus infection. Worth noting for this clonotype: The antigen remains undetermined.

The CDR3 has 16 residues. Germline CDR1 MNHEY, CDR2 SVGAGI. V was shortened by 0 bases and J by 5 bases, with 14 bases between the two germline ends. TCRdb used MiXCR to reprocess the reads, holding one entry per CDR3 protein. The sample carries some 920,000 distinct CDR3 sequences, 30% to 40% recorded once. The sample was cultured CD8+ T cells from PBMCs, taken from culture after CMV antigen stimulation. The clonotype comes from a human donor in good health (CMV status not recorded). Some clones in this sample may be carry-over from other donors' samples. The rearrangement uses TRBV6-5 and TRBJ2-1, with no clear D. Here the CDR3 DNA reads TGTGCCAGCAGTTACTCGCGCGCCTTGCTAGACAATGAGCAGTTCTTC. Its protein product is CASSYSRALLDNEQFF.